This T cell receptor (beta chain) stems from a study of Graves' ophthalmopathy and Graves' hyperthyroidism. Study at large: No treatment had been given when peripheral blood was collected at initial diagnosis.

RNA served as the template for amplifying TCR beta CDR3 regions. An opening RT-PCR round employed HTBI primers and preceded a second-round multiplex PCR. TCRdb re-derived calls from the multiplex PCR reads in MiXCR, one entry per CDR3 protein. This sample yields about 660,000 distinct CDR3 sequences, of which under 50% are seen a single time; more than 3% belongs to the top ten. Serum thyroxine and TRAb, along with clinical symptoms, thyroid ultrasound and orbital computed tomography, were what diagnosis relied on. This clonotype was seen only a few times. Germline CDR1 SGDLS, CDR2 YYNGEE. V gave up 3 bases and J gave up 7 bases; unmatched junction bases: 1. CDR3 length: 12 residues.

Sequences were obtained from peripheral blood. This sequence was found in an adult man with Graves' ophthalmopathy. This rearrangement joins TRBV9 to TRBJ1-1, with TRBD1 matching over 9 bases. The CDR3 region is CASSGGQGEAFF. The CDR3 region has the DNA TGTGCCAGCAGCGGGGGACAGGGTGAAGCTTTCTTT.